This TCR beta chain derives from a study of regulatory T cells in long-lasting Graves disease. Indicated time point: persistent/refractory GD, antithyroid drugs over 5 years with positive TRAb. PBMC RNA was the source of the TCR library. Findings and caveats of the study: Only a small sample size was used, which may have cut accuracy.

The CDR3 extends over 14 amino acids. V shed 8 bases and J shed 1 base, with 14 bases lying between them. Germline values: CDR1 ENHRY, CDR2 SYGVKD. TCR beta libraries were built with iRepertoire HTBI primers and Arm-PCR of CDR3 regions. In the study's own analysis: From all samples, identification returned 14 TRBJ and 60 to 80 TRBV segments. TCRdb ran MiXCR on the multiplex PCR reads and lists one entry per CDR3 protein. The V and J calls were not made by the authors but by TCRdb's processing. The data contain about 450,000 distinct CDR3 sequences, roughly a quarter of them seen just once; the ten biggest clones take up about 26%. Only a few counts were recorded for this clonotype. Its matching antigen is unknown.

The sequencing used peripheral blood mononuclear cells (PBMCs), collected when the disease was refractory, from a patient treated with antithyroid drugs. The V gene is TRBV10-3, the J gene TRBJ1-1; a possible D gene is TRBD1 (5 bases). This receptor was identified in a female donor with Graves disease. In DNA, the CDR3 is TGTGCCATCTCCCCCAGGGAATCGAACACTGAAGCTTTCTTT. This gives the protein CAISPRESNTEAFF.